The source of this TCR beta chain is a study of shared clonotypes between healthy human individuals. With regard to this clone: The antigen is not known.

Points from the study as a whole: Among non-shared clonotypes, generation probabilities were lower than among those shared by all four donors.

The V and J ends lost 6 bases and 2 bases respectively, with 20 bases between them. The CDR3 covers 16 residues. The germline CDR1 and CDR2 sequences are MDHEN and SYDVKM. The sorted-subset replicate PCRs were given about 210 ng DNA, which is tens of thousands of T cell genomes. Profiling relied on immunoSEQ multiplex PCR, and the TCRdb table lists in-frame clones only, not all of them. The data contain some 1.1 million clones, around three quarters of them singletons. The clonotype comes from a man between 18 and 29 years old in good health. Some clones in this sample may be carry-over from other donors' samples. This chain uses TRBV28 with TRBJ2-7; D is perhaps TRBD1 (6 bases). Sequencing input: memory CD4+ T cells from PBMCs. Subset specified: CD45RA-negative fraction. CDR3 region: CASSPLGRGDPYEQYF. DNA of the CDR3: TGTGCCAGCAGCCCCTTGGGCAGGGGCGATCCCTACGAGCAGTACTTC.